The following is a T cell receptor beta chain sequence with its context. The antigen is unknown. These data are taken from a study of T cell responses to AZD1222 COVID-19 vaccine. Study conclusions and caveats: In the spike-specific TCR repertoire, nearly half reportedly target unmutated variant regions.

Germline V gives CDR1 KGHSH, CDR2 LQKENI. V lost 5 bases to trimming and J lost 4 bases, with 19 bases between them. This CDR3 spans 16 amino acids. Sequenced by immunoSEQ multiplex PCR; TCRdb stores in-frame clones only, minus some. Of some 100,000 clones in the sample, roughly 88% are singletons; the top ten hold roughly 18%. The V and J genes are TRBV18 and TRBJ2-3; D uncertain. This receptor was identified in an adult in good health. Sample: peripheral blood, taken on day 0 of AZD1222 vaccination. The CDR3 spells CASSDLGSARSDTQYF. CDR3 bases: TGTGCCAGCTCAGACCTGGGGTCTGCCCGCTCAGATACGCAGTATTTT.